These 14 T cell receptor beta chains were sequenced from one sample in a study of T cell responses to AZD1222 COVID-19 vaccine. Measured with immunoSEQ multiplex PCR; TCRdb has only the in-frame clones, and not every one. The sample yields about 140,000 clones, 88% seen once. The sequencing here drew on peripheral blood, taken on day 0 of AZD1222 vaccination. These receptor sequences come from an adult in good health.

This chain joins TRBV7-9 and TRBJ1-2; D is ambiguous. V lost 2 bases to trimming and J lost 6 bases, with 7 bases between them. The CDR3 contains 12 residues. Germline V gene data show CDR1 as SEHNR and CDR2 as FQNEAQ (reference sequence). The CDR3 loop is CASSLSVDGYTF. The CDR3 nucleotides read TGTGCCAGCAGCTTATCTGTGGATGGCTACACCTTC.

The CDR3 coding sequence is TGTGCCAGTAAAAATGGGGGAGAGGGGCCTTTATCCAAAAACATTCAGTACTTC. This translates into CASKNGGEGPLSKNIQYF. V usage is TRBV19 and J usage is TRBJ2-4; D possibly uses TRBD1 or TRBD2 (5 bases each). This CDR3 is 18 amino acids long. With 7 bases removed from V and 2 bases from J, the gap between germline ends came to 24 bases. Germline CDR1 is LNHDA and CDR2 is SQIVND (reference sequence). The variable domain in full, with the rest retrieved from reference TRBV19 and TRBJ2-4, is DGGITQSPKYLFRKEGQNVTLSCEQNLNHDAMYWYRQDPGQGLRLIYYSQIVNDFQKGDIAEGYSVSREKKESFPLTVTSAQKNPTAFYLCASKNGGEGPLSKNIQYFGAGTRLSVL.

This clone has a single count. V usage is TRBV30 and J usage is TRBJ2-7; D possibly matches TRBD1 or TRBD2 (5 bases each). CDR1 and CDR2 from the germline V gene are GTSNPN and SVGIG (reference sequence). This CDR3 region has 13 residues. The germline V and J ends were trimmed by 2 bases and 8 bases, with 16 bases remaining between them. The DNA for the CDR3 is TGTGCCTGGAGTCCGGTAGTGGGGGTAAAGCAGTACTTC. This gives the protein CAWSPVVGVKQYF.

The chain joins TRBV2 to TRBJ1-4; tentative D call: TRBD1 (6 bases). From germline, CDR1 is SNHLY and CDR2 FYNNEI. The ends were cut back, 1 base at V and 10 bases at J, with 13 bases in the middle. This CDR3 contains 14 residues. The CDR3 DNA is TGTGCCAGCAGTGAAGAATTACAGGGCGGAAAACTGTTTTTT. It translates to CASSEELQGGKLFF.

The V gene is TRBV5-1, the J gene TRBJ2-3, with 7 bases lining up with TRBD2. The CDR3 runs to 15 residues. Germline values: CDR1 SGHRS, CDR2 YFSETQ. Unmatched junction bases numbered 8, after V lost 3 bases and J lost 4 bases. The CDR3 loop is CASSWTSGTADTQYF. CDR3 nucleotide sequence: TGCGCCAGCAGCTGGACTAGTGGAACCGCAGATACGCAGTATTTT.

This chain joins TRBV18 and TRBJ2-7, with D perhaps TRBD2 (5 bases). Germline assignment: CDR1 KGHSH and CDR2 LQKENI. V lost 3 bases to trimming and J lost 5 bases, with 14 bases between them. The CDR3 totals 14 residues. Here the CDR3 DNA reads TGTGCCAGCTCACCCCCGACTACTCGGCACGAGCAGTACTTC. The encoded protein is CASSPPTTRHEQYF.

CDR3 sequence reads: CASSPRTAVEQYF. The CDR3 region has the DNA TGTGCCAGCTCACCCCGGACAGCCGTCGAGCAGTACTTC. The chain uses TRBV18 and TRBJ2-7; D is perhaps TRBD1 (6 bases). The CDR3 runs 13 residues. Germline V gene sequence: CDR1 KGHSH, CDR2 LQKENI. Trimming removed 3 bases from V and 6 bases from J, with 12 bases in between.

The chain uses TRBV18 and TRBJ2-1; perhaps D is TRBD1 or TRBD2 (5 bases each). The CDR3 length is 12 residues. V was cut by 3 bases and J by 16 bases, with 16 bases left in between. The germline V gene has CDR1 KGHSH and CDR2 LQKENI. The CDR3 nucleotides are TGTGCCAGCTCACCTTTAGGGGAGCCACCCTTCTTC. Protein: CASSPLGEPPFF.

This chain joins TRBV27 and TRBJ2-1, with TRBD2 matching 7 bases. Germline CDR1 and CDR2: MNHEY and SMNVEV (reference sequence). The CDR3 has 16 amino acids. V trimming: 2 bases; J trimming: 0 bases; junction bases outside the gene matches: 4. As DNA, the CDR3 is TGTGCCAGCAGTTTACTGGCGGGAGCCTCCTACAATGAGCAGTTCTTC. Translating it yields CASSLLAGASYNEQFF.

V gene TRBV10-3 combines with J gene TRBJ1-2, with 8 bases aligning to TRBD1. CDR1 and CDR2 from the germline V gene are ENHRY and SYGVKD. The CDR3 is 12 residues long. V lost 6 bases to trimming and J lost 8 bases; unmatched junction nucleotides: 5. This chain's CDR3 is CAISKQGVGYTF. The CDR3 nucleotides read TGTGCCATCAGCAAACAGGGGGTCGGCTACACCTTC.

V usage is TRBV19 and J usage is TRBJ2-7; no clear D. The CDR3 is 14 residues long. Per germline, CDR1 LNHDA and CDR2 SQIVND (reference sequence). V was cut by 5 bases and J by 0 bases, with 11 bases left in between. The CDR3 DNA reads as TGTGCCAGTAGTCCAATAGGAAACTCCTACGAGCAGTACTTC. Its protein is CASSPIGNSYEQYF.

The V call is TRBV25-1, the J call TRBJ1-5, with TRBD1 as a possible D gene (5 bases). This CDR3 spans 13 amino acids. Germline loops: CDR1 MGHDK, CDR2 SYGVNS. V was shortened by 4 bases and J by 4 bases, with 8 bases between the two germline ends. The CDR3 coding sequence is TGTGCCAGCAGTGCTCCAGGGAATCAGCCCCAGCATTTT. Its protein is CASSAPGNQPQHF.

The chain joins TRBV6-1 to TRBJ2-5; D uncertain. Germline CDR1 MNHNS, CDR2 SASEGT. Trimming pared 0 bases from V and 5 bases from J, leaving 7 bases between. The CDR3 is 13 amino acids. As DNA, the CDR3 is TGTGCCAGCAGTGAAGCGTGGTATGAGACCCAGTACTTC. Translating gives CASSEAWYETQYF.

This rearrangement joins TRBV14 to TRBJ2-7; D perhaps matches TRBD2 (7 bases). The ends were cut back, 1 base at V and 4 bases at J, with 14 bases in the middle. The CDR3 has 15 residues. CDR1 and CDR2 from the germline V gene are SGHDN and FVKESK. The CDR3 DNA is TGTGCCAGCAGCCAAGTCGGGGGGCTCGTTTACGAGCAGTACTTC. Protein product: CASSQVGGLVYEQYF.